The rows below give T cell receptor beta chains drawn from one sample of a study of T-cell memory formation after mild COVID-19. Using its own MiXCR run on the 5' RACE reads, TCRdb lists one record per CDR3 protein. This table has some 410,000 distinct CDR3 sequences, around a quarter appearing once. Sequenced input: PBMCs or a T cell subset sorted from them (not recorded which). The receptors were sampled from an adult woman who had mild COVID-19 (a few samples of this study predate the infection). Cell type and time point are not known. Both conserved end residues are part of each CDR3. D genes are given only for firm matches. Clone sizes are given selectively: once, few, many, or a class where the clone is expanded.

D: .; J: TRBJ2-7; size: few; V: TRBV4-1; CDR3: CASSQDLGLGQYF; DNA: TGCGCCAGCAGCCAAGATTTGGGGTTGGGGCAGTACTTC
D: TRBD1; J: TRBJ1-2; size: .; V: TRBV25-1; CDR3: CASLQGAGYGYTF; DNA: TGTGCCAGCCTGCAGGGGGCAGGCTATGGCTACACCTTC
D: .; J: TRBJ2-7; size: .; V: TRBV20-1; CDR3: CSARFAGGGNSYEQYF; DNA: TGCAGTGCTAGATTTGCTGGAGGGGGCAACTCCTACGAGCAGTACTTC
D: TRBD1; J: TRBJ1-6; size: .; V: TRBV5-5; CDR3: CASSLQGAPLHF; DNA: TGTGCCAGCAGCTTGCAGGGGGCACCCCTCCACTTT
D: .; J: TRBJ2-7; size: many; V: TRBV5-1; CDR3: CASSLVPGVSYEQYF; DNA: TGCGCCAGCAGCTTGGTGCCAGGGGTCTCCTACGAGCAGTACTTC
D: .; J: TRBJ2-5; size: once; V: TRBV18; CDR3: CASSLNLGSETQYF; DNA: TGTGCCAGCTCACTCAATCTGGGGTCCGAGACCCAGTACTTC
D: TRBD2; J: TRBJ2-5; size: .; V: TRBV6-5; CDR3: CASSTSGGGETQYF; DNA: TGTGCCAGCAGTACTAGCGGGGGCGGAGAGACCCAGTACTTC
D: TRBD1; J: TRBJ2-3; size: .; V: TRBV13; CDR3: CASSLGRQGHTQYF; DNA: TGTGCCAGCAGCTTAGGCAGACAGGGGCATACGCAGTATTTT
D: .; J: TRBJ2-5; size: few; V: TRBV18; CDR3: CASSPDDKTQYF; DNA: TGTGCCAGCTCACCAGATGACAAGACCCAGTACTTC
D: TRBD1; J: TRBJ1-5; size: .; V: TRBV7-9; CDR3: CASSFGTGGLAQPQHF; DNA: TGTGCCAGCAGCTTCGGGACAGGGGGCCTCGCTCAGCCCCAGCATTTT
D: TRBD2; J: TRBJ2-7; size: many; V: TRBV20-1; CDR3: CSVREGYEQYF; DNA: TGCAGTGTGAGGGAGGGGTACGAGCAGTACTTC
D: .; J: TRBJ2-7; size: .; V: TRBV9; CDR3: CASSTTGSSYEQYF; DNA: TGTGCCAGCAGCACAACAGGTAGCTCCTACGAGCAGTACTTC
D: .; J: TRBJ1-4; size: few; V: TRBV4-3; CDR3: CASSRTNEKLFF; DNA: TGCGCCAGCAGCCGGACCAACGAAAAACTGTTTTTT
D: TRBD1; J: TRBJ1-1; size: .; V: TRBV20-1; CDR3: CSARVPGDRVFDEAFF; DNA: TGCAGTGCTAGAGTCCCTGGGGACAGGGTTTTCGACGAAGCTTTCTTT
D: TRBD2; J: TRBJ2-7; size: .; V: TRBV4-1; CDR3: CASSQPGLDKTYEQYF; DNA: TGCGCCAGCAGCCAGCCGGGACTAGATAAAACCTACGAGCAGTACTTC
D: .; J: TRBJ2-7; size: .; V: TRBV6-2/TRBV6-3; CDR3: CASSYSRTKRTYEQYF; DNA: TGTGCCAGCAGTTACTCCCGGACAAAACGGACTTACGAGCAGTACTTC
D: .; J: TRBJ2-7; size: .; V: TRBV29-1; CDR3: CSAETGLNEQYF; DNA: TGCAGCGCGGAAACAGGGTTGAACGAGCAGTACTTC
D: TRBD2; J: TRBJ2-1; size: .; V: TRBV5-6; CDR3: CASSTTTSGGANEQFF; DNA: TGTGCCAGCAGCACGACCACTAGCGGGGGGGCAAATGAGCAGTTCTTC
D: TRBD1; J: TRBJ2-3; size: few; V: TRBV29-1; CDR3: CSVLDREENTQYF; DNA: TGCAGCGTCCTGGACAGGGAAGAGAATACGCAGTATTTT
D: TRBD2; J: TRBJ2-3; size: few; V: TRBV5-1; CDR3: CASSWGLADYSTDTQYF; DNA: TGCGCCAGCAGCTGGGGACTAGCGGACTACAGCACAGATACGCAGTATTTT
D: TRBD2; J: TRBJ2-1; size: few; V: TRBV24-1; CDR3: CATSDISGLAGGGSYNEQFF; DNA: TGTGCCACCAGTGACATCTCAGGACTAGCGGGAGGCGGCTCCTACAATGAGCAGTTCTTC
D: .; J: TRBJ2-7; size: .; V: TRBV30; CDR3: CAWMGRSLRQYF; DNA: TGTGCCTGGATGGGCAGGAGCTTGAGGCAGTACTTC
D: .; J: TRBJ1-4; size: few; V: TRBV7-2; CDR3: CASSLDRVREPKLFF; DNA: TGTGCCAGCAGCTTAGATAGGGTACGGGAGCCCAAACTGTTTTTT
D: .; J: TRBJ1-1; size: .; V: TRBV30; CDR3: CAWSAQGRTEAFF; DNA: TGTGCCTGGAGTGCCCAGGGGCGCACTGAAGCTTTCTTT
D: TRBD1; J: TRBJ2-7; size: few; V: TRBV24-1; CDR3: CATSDRTGGTYEQYF; DNA: TGTGCCACCAGTGATAGGACAGGGGGCACCTACGAGCAGTACTTC
D: TRBD1; J: TRBJ1-2; size: few; V: TRBV27; CDR3: CASRDRSSGYTF; DNA: TGTGCCAGCCGGGACAGGTCCTCTGGCTACACCTTC
D: .; J: TRBJ2-5; size: .; V: TRBV2; CDR3: CASSEAPLAPMETQYF; DNA: TGTGCCAGCAGTGAAGCCCCCCTAGCCCCCATGGAGACCCAGTACTTC
D: TRBD1; J: TRBJ2-5; size: few; V: TRBV7-6; CDR3: CASSSGQPLRTQYF; DNA: TGTGCCAGCAGCTCGGGACAGCCCTTGCGGACCCAGTACTTC
D: .; J: TRBJ2-5; size: .; V: TRBV24-1; CDR3: CATSDRVETQYF; DNA: TGTGCCACCAGTGATAGGGTGGAGACCCAGTACTTC
D: TRBD1; J: TRBJ1-2; size: .; V: TRBV12-3/TRBV12-4; CDR3: CASRLTGEGYGYTF; DNA: TGTGCCAGCAGGTTGACAGGGGAGGGCTATGGCTACACCTTC
D: .; J: TRBJ2-7; size: .; V: TRBV11-3; CDR3: CASSAQEMRNEQYF; DNA: TGTGCCAGCAGCGCCCAGGAAATGAGAAACGAGCAGTACTTC
D: TRBD2; J: TRBJ2-1; size: .; V: TRBV5-1; CDR3: CASSLRLAGDSDEQFF; DNA: TGCGCCAGCAGCTTGAGACTAGCGGGAGATAGTGATGAGCAGTTCTTC
D: TRBD2; J: TRBJ2-7; size: .; V: TRBV6-4; CDR3: CASRDLAGPYEQYF; DNA: TGTGCCAGCCGTGACTTAGCGGGCCCCTACGAGCAGTACTTC
D: .; J: TRBJ2-1; size: .; V: TRBV5-1; CDR3: CASSSPANNEQFF; DNA: TGCGCCAGCAGCTCGCCGGCGAACAATGAGCAGTTCTTC
D: .; J: TRBJ1-6; size: few; V: TRBV5-1; CDR3: CASSLGDLPNSPLHF; DNA: TGCGCCAGCAGCTTGGGGGACTTACCGAATTCACCCCTCCACTTT
D: TRBD1; J: TRBJ1-2; size: .; V: TRBV2; CDR3: CASNPDRRRGYTF; DNA: TGTGCCAGCAATCCGGACAGGAGGCGCGGCTACACCTTC
D: .; J: TRBJ2-7; size: few; V: TRBV5-1; CDR3: CASSLAPGGSSYEQYF; DNA: TGCGCCAGCAGCTTGGCCCCAGGTGGGAGCTCCTACGAGCAGTACTTC
D: .; J: TRBJ2-5; size: .; V: TRBV10-3; CDR3: CAISEGTEETQYF; DNA: TGTGCCATCAGTGAGGGGACTGAGGAGACCCAGTACTTC
D: .; J: TRBJ2-7; size: few; V: TRBV7-6; CDR3: CASTPRAGFEQYF; DNA: TGTGCCAGCACCCCGCGGGCAGGCTTCGAGCAGTACTTC
D: TRBD2; J: TRBJ2-7; size: .; V: TRBV2; CDR3: CASRTGTSGGYEQYF; DNA: TGTGCCAGCAGAACCGGGACTAGCGGGGGTTACGAGCAGTACTTC
D: .; J: TRBJ2-5; size: .; V: TRBV19; CDR3: CASKHREQETQYF; DNA: TGTGCCAGTAAGCACAGGGAACAAGAGACCCAGTACTTC
D: TRBD1; J: TRBJ2-7; size: .; V: TRBV12-3/TRBV12-4; CDR3: CASSNGGRGLRKDSYEQYF; DNA: TGTGCCAGCAGTAATGGGGGTAGGGGGCTTCGGAAAGACTCCTACGAGCAGTACTTC